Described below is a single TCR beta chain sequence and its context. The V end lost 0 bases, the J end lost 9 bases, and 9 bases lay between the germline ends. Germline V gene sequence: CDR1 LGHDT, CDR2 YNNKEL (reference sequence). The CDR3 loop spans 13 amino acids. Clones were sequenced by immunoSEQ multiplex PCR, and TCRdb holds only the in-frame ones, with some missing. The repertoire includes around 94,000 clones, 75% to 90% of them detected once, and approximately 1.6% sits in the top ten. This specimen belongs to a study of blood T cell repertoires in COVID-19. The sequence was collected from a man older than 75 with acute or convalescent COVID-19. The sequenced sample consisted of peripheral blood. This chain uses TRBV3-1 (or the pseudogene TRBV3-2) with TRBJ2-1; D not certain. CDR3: CASSQDRNGEQFF. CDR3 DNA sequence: TGTGCCAGCAGCCAAGATCGAAACGGTGAGCAGTTCTTC.